A single T cell receptor beta chain is shown here with its context. The data originate from a study of blood T cell repertoires in COVID-19. TCRdb keeps only in-frame clones here, not all; method: immunoSEQ multiplex PCR. The sample yields approximately 15,000 clones, over 80% seen once. The CDR3 loop spans 16 amino acids. The trim removed 4 bases at V and 2 bases at J, leaving 7 bases unmatched. Germline V gene data show CDR1 as LGHDT and CDR2 as YNNKEL (reference sequence). The TCR sequence derives from a man aged 50-60 years with active COVID-19. The sequencing input was peripheral blood. V gene TRBV3-1 (or the pseudogene TRBV3-2) combines with J gene TRBJ2-1; TRBD1 matches at 8 bases. In nucleotides, the CDR3 is TGTGCCAGCAGCCCTAACTGGACAGGGACCTACAATGAGCAGTTCTTC. Translation gives CASSPNWTGTYNEQFF.